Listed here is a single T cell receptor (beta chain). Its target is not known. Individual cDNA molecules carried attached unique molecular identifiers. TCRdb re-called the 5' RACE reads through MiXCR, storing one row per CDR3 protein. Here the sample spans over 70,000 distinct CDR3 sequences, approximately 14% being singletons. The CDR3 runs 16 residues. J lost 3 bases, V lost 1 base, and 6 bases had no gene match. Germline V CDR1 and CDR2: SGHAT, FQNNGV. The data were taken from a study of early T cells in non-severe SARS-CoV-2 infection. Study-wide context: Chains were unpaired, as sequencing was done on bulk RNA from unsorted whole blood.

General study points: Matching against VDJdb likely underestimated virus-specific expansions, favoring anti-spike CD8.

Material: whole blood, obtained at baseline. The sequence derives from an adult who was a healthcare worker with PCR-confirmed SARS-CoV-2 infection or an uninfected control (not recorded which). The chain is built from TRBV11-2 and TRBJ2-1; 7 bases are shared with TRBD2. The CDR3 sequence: CASSLGLREDYNEQFF. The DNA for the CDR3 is TGTGCCAGCAGCTTAGGCTTACGGGAGGACTACAATGAGCAGTTCTTC.